One T cell receptor (beta chain) is described in this entry. Its specificity is unknown. The data stem from a study of OX40 agonist ivuxolimab in advanced cancers. Across the whole study: At doses from 0.01 to 10 mg/kg, patients were given intravenous ivuxolimab every 2 weeks. Age averaged around 60 years (range roughly 23 to 79), and just over 80% were male.

Study conclusions and caveats: At 0.1 to 3.0 mg/kg and by week 6, CD4+ and CD8+ T cells in the blood had expanded clonally.

Profiling relied on immunoSEQ multiplex PCR, and the TCRdb table lists in-frame clones only, not all of them. This table has some 130,000 clones, approximately 90% appearing once. The germline CDR1 and CDR2 sequences are MGHDK and SYGVNS. V shed 3 bases and J shed 6 bases, with 9 bases lying between them. CDR3 length: 13 residues. The sample here was CD4+ or CD8+ T cells sorted from blood, taken in a trial of the OX40 agonist ivuxolimab. The TCR was taken from an adult with an advanced solid tumor such as melanoma, head and neck, liver or kidney cancer. The chain is built from TRBV25-1 and TRBJ2-1; D is undetermined. The CDR3 DNA is TGTGCCAGCAGTGATAATAACTTCAATGAGCAGTTCTTC. Translating gives CASSDNNFNEQFF.